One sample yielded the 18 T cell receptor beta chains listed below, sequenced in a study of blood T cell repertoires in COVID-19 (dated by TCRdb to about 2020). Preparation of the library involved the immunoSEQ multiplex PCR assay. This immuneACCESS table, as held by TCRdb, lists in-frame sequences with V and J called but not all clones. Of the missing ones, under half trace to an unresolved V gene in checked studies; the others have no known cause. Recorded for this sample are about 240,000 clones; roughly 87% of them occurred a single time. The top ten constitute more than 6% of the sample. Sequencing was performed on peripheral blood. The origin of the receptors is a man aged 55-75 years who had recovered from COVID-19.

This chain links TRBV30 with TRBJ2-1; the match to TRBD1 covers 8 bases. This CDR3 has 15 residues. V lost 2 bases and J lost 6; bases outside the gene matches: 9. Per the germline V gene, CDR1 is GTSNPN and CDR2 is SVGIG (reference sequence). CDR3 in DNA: TGTGCCTGGAGTTTCCGGGACAGGATGGTCAATGAGCAGTTCTTC. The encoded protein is CAWSFRDRMVNEQFF.

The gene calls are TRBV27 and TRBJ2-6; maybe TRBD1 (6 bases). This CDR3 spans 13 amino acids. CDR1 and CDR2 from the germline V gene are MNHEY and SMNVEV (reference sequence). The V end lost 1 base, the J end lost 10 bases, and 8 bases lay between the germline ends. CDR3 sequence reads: CASSLWGQNVLTF. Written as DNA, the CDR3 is TGTGCCAGCAGTTTATGGGGGCAAAACGTCCTGACTTTC.

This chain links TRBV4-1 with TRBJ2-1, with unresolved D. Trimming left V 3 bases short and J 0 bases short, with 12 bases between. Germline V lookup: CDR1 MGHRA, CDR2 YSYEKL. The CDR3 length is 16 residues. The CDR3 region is CASSQLPTSSYNEQFF. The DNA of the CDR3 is TGCGCCAGCAGCCAGCTCCCAACGAGCTCCTACAATGAGCAGTTCTTC.

CDR3 in DNA: TGTGCCAGCAGAATCTCTGTGAGCTCCTACAATGAGCAGTTCTTC. It is translated as CASRISVSSYNEQFF. The chain joins TRBV6-5 to TRBJ2-1; D remains unclear. Trimming removed 6 bases at V and 0 bases at J, with 12 bases between. CDR1 is MNHEY and CDR2 is SVGAGI in the germline V gene. The CDR3 has 15 residues.

CDR3 amino acids: CASRFDGKTGTEAFF. CDR3 coding DNA: TGTGCCAGCAGGTTTGACGGAAAAACGGGGACTGAAGCTTTCTTT. This chain links TRBV6-5 with TRBJ1-1, with unresolved D. The V end lost 6 bases, the J end lost 5 bases, and 19 bases lay between the germline ends. From germline, CDR1 is MNHEY and CDR2 SVGAGI. CDR3 length: 15 residues.

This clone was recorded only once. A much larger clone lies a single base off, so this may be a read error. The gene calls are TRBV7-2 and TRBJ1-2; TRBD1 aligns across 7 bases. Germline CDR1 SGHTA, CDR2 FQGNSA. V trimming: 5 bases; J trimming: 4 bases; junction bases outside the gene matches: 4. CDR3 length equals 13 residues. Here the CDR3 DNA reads TGTGCCAGCAGCCCGGACAGGAGCTATGGCTACACCTTC. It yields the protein CASSPDRSYGYTF.

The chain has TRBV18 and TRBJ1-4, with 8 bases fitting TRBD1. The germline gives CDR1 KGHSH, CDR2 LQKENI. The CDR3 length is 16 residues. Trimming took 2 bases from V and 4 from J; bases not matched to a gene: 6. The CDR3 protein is CASSPNRQGSNEKLFF. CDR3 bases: TGTGCCAGCTCACCAAATCGACAGGGGAGTAATGAAAAACTGTTTTTT. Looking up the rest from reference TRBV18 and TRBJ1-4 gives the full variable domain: NAGVMQNPRHLVRRRGQEARLRCSPMKGHSHVYWYRQLPEEGLKFMVYLQKENIIDESGMPKERFSAEFPKEGPSILRIQQVVRGDSAAYFCASSPNRQGSNEKLFFGSGTQLSVL.

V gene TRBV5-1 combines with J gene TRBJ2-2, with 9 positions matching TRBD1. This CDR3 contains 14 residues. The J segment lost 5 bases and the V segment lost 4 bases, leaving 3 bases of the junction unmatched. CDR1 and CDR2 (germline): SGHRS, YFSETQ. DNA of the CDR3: TGCGCCAGCAGCCGGACAGGGGTAACCGGGGAGCTGTTTTTT. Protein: CASSRTGVTGELFF. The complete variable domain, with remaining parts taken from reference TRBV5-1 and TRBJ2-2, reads KAGVTQTPRYLIKTRGQQVTLSCSPISGHRSVSWYQQTPGQGLQFLFEYFSETQRNKGNFPGRFSGRQFSNSRSEMNVSTLELGDSALYLCASSRTGVTGELFFGEGSRLTVL.

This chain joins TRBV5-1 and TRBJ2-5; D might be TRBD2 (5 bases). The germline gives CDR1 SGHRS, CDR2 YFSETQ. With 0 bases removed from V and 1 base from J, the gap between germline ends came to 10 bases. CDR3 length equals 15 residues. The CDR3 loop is CASSLGVRAQETQYF. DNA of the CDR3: TGCGCCAGCAGCTTGGGGGTGCGGGCCCAAGAGACCCAGTACTTC.

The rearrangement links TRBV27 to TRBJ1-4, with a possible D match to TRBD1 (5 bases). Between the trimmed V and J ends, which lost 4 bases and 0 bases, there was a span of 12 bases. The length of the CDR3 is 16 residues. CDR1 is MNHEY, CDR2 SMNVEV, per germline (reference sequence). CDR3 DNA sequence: TGTGCCAGCAGTTCCATCACAGGATCAACTAATGAAAAACTGTTTTTT. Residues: CASSSITGSTNEKLFF.

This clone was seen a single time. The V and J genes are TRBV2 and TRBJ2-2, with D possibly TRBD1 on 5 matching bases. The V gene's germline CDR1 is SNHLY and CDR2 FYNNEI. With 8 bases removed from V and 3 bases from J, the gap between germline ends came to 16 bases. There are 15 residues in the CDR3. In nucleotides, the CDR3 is TGTGCCAGCCTTCCCAGGGATGCGGACACCGGGGAGCTGTTTTTT. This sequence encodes CASLPRDADTGELFF.

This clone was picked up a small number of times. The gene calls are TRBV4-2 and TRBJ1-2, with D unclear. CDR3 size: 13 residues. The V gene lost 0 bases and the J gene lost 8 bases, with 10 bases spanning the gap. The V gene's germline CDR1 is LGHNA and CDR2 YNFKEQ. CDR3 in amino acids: CASSQDPPEGYTF. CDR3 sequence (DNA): TGTGCCAGCAGCCAAGATCCCCCGGAGGGCTACACCTTC.

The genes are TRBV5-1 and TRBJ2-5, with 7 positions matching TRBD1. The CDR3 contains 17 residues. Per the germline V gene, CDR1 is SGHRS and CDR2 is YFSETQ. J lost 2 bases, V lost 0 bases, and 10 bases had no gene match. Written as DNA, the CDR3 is TGCGCCAGCAGCTTGGCCCGGGACAGAGTTTTGCAAGAGACCCAGTACTTC. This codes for CASSLARDRVLQETQYF.

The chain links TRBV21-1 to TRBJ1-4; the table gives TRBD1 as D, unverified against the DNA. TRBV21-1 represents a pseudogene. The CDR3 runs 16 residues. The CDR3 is CASSDLRDRVKVKLFF. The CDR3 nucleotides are TGTGCCAGCAGCGATCTCCGGGACAGGGTTAAAGTAAAACTGTTTTTT.

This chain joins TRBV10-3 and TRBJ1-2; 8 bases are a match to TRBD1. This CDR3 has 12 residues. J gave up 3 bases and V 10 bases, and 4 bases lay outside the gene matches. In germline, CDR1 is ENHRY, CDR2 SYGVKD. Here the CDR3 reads CATAGGDYGYTF. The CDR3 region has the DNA TGTGCCACCGCAGGGGGCGACTATGGCTACACCTTC.

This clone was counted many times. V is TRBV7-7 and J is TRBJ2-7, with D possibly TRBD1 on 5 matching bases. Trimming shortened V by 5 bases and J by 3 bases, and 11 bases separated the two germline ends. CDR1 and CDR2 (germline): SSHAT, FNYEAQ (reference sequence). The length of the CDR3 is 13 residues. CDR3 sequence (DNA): TGTGCCAGCAGCCGACAGAAGAACTACGAGCAGTACTTC. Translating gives CASSRQKNYEQYF.

The CDR3 is CASSDVVVGEKLFF. In DNA, the CDR3 is TGTGCCAGCAGTGATGTGGTGGTCGGGGAAAAACTGTTTTTT. The rearrangement joins TRBV2 to TRBJ1-4, with no clear D. This CDR3 has 14 residues. From germline, CDR1 is SNHLY and CDR2 FYNNEI. Trimming took off 3 bases at V and 8 bases at J, with 13 bases between the two ends.

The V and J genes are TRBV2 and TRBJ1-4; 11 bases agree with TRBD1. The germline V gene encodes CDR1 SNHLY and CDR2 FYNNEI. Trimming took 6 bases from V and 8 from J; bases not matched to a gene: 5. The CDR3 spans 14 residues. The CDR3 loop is CASSGQGAREKLFF. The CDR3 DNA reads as TGTGCCAGCAGCGGACAGGGGGCGCGAGAAAAACTGTTTTTT.